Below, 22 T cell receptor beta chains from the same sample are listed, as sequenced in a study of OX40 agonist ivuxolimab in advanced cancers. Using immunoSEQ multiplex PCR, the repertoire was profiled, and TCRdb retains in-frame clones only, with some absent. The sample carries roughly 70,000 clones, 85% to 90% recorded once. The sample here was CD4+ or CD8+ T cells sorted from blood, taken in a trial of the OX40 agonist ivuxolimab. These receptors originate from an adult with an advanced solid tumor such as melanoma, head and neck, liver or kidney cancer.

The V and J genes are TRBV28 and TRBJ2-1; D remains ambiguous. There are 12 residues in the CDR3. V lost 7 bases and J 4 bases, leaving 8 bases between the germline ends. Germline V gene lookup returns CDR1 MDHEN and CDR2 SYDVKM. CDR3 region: CASNEAYNEQFF. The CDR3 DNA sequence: TGTGCCAGCAACGAGGCGTACAATGAGCAGTTCTTC.

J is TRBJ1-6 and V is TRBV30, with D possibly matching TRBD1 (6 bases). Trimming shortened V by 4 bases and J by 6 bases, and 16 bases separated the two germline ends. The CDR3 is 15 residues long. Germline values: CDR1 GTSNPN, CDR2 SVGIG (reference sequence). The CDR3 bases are TGTGCCTGGACGACCCCCGGACAGACTAATTCACCCCTCCACTTT. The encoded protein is CAWTTPGQTNSPLHF.

CDR3 in amino acids: CASSLAGGYNEQFF. Here the CDR3 DNA reads TGTGCCAGCAGCTTAGCGGGAGGGTACAATGAGCAGTTCTTC. V usage is TRBV7-9 and J usage is TRBJ2-1, with 7 bases matching TRBD2. V lost 0 bases to trimming and J lost 4 bases; unmatched junction nucleotides: 0. Germline CDR1 and CDR2: SEHNR and FQNEAQ (reference sequence). The CDR3 consists of 14 residues. Full variable domain (remainder filled in from reference TRBV7-9 and TRBJ2-1): DTGVSQNPRHKITKRGQNVTFRCDPISEHNRLYWYRQTLGQGPEFLTYFQNEAQLEKSRLLSDRFSAERPKGSFSTLEIQRTEQGDSAMYLCASSLAGGYNEQFFGPGTRLTVL.

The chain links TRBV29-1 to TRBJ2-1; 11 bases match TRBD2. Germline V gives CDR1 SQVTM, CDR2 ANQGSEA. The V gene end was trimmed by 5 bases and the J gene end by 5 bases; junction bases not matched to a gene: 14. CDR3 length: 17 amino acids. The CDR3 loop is CSVLGDPTSGRHNEQFF. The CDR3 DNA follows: TGCAGCGTTCTCGGGGACCCTACTAGCGGGAGACACAATGAGCAGTTCTTC.

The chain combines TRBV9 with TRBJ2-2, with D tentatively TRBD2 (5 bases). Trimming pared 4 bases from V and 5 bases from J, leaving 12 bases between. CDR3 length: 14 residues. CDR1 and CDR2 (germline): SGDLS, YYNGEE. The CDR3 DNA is TGTGCCAGCAGCCCCAGACGGGATACCGGGGAGCTGTTTTTT. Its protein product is CASSPRRDTGELFF.

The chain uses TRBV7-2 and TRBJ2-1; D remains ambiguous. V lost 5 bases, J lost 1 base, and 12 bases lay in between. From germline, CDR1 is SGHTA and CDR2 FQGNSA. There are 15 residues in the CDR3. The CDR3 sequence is CASSAKWLSYNEQFF. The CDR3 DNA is TGTGCCAGCAGCGCCAAGTGGTTATCCTACAATGAGCAGTTCTTC.

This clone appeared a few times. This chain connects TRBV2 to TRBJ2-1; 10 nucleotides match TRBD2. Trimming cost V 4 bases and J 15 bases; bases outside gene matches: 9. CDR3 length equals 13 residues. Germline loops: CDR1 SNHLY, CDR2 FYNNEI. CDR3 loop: CASSVEREGLVFF. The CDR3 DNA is TGTGCCAGCAGTGTCGAGCGGGAGGGCCTTGTGTTCTTC.

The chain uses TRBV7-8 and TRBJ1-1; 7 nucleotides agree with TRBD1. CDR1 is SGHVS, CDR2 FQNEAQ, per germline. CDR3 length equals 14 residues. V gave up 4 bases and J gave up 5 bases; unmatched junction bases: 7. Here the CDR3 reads CASSSQTGPTEAFF. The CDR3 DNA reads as TGTGCCAGCAGCTCGCAGACAGGGCCAACTGAAGCTTTCTTT. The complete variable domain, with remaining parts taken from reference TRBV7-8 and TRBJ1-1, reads GAGVSQSPRYKVAKRGQDVALRCDPISGHVSLFWYQQALGQGPEFLTYFQNEAQLDKSGLPSDRFFAERPEGSVSTLKIQRTQQEDSAVYLCASSSQTGPTEAFFGQGTRLTVV.

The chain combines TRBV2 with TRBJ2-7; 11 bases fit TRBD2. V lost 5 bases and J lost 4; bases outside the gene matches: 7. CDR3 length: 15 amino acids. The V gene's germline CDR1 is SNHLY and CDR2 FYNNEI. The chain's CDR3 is CASSFLAGGPYEQYF. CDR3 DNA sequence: TGTGCCAGCAGTTTTCTAGCGGGAGGACCTTACGAGCAGTACTTC.

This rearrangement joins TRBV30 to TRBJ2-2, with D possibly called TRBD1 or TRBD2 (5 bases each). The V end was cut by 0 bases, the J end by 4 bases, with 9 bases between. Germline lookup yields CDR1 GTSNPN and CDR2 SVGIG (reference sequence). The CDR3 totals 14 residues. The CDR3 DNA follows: TGTGCCTGGAGTGTACTAGGGGTCACCGGGGAGCTGTTTTTT. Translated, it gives CAWSVLGVTGELFF.

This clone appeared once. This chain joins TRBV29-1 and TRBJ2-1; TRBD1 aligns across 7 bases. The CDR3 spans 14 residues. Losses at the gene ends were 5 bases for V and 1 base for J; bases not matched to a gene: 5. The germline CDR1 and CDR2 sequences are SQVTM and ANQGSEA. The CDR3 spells CSVPDRVSYNEQFF. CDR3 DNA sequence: TGCAGCGTTCCCGACAGGGTATCCTACAATGAGCAGTTCTTC.

For the CDR3, the DNA is TGTGCCAGCAGCCCAGGCGGGACCTTCAATCAGCCCCAGCATTTT. Its protein product is CASSPGGTFNQPQHF. This sequence joins TRBV7-9 and TRBJ1-5; TRBD1 is a possible D gene (5 bases). V shed 5 bases and J shed 3 bases, with 14 bases lying between them. The CDR3 totals 15 residues. Germline CDR1 and CDR2: SEHNR and FQNEAQ (reference sequence).

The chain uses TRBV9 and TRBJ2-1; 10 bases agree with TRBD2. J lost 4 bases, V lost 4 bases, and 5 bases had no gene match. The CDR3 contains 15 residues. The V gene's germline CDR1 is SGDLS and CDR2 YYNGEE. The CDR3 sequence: CASSPGLAVYNEQFF. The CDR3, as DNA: TGTGCCAGCAGCCCCGGACTAGCGGTATACAATGAGCAGTTCTTC. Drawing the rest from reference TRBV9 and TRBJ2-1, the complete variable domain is DSGVTQTPKHLITATGQRVTLRCSPRSGDLSVYWYQQSLDQGLQFLIQYYNGEERAKGNILERFSAQQFPDLHSELNLSSLELGDSALYFCASSPGLAVYNEQFFGPGTRLTVL.

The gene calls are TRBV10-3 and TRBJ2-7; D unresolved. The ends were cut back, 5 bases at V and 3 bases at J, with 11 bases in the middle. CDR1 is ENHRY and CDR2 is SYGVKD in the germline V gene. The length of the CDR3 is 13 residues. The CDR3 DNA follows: TGTGCCATCAGTCCGCCTGGGGACTACGAGCAGTACTTC. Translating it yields CAISPPGDYEQYF.

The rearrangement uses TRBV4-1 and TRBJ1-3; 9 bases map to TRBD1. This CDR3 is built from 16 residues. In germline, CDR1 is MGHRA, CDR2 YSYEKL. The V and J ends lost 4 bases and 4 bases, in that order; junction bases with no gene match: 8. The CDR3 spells CASSLQNRGLGNTIYF. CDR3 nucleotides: TGCGCCAGCAGCCTTCAAAACAGGGGGCTAGGAAACACCATATATTTT.

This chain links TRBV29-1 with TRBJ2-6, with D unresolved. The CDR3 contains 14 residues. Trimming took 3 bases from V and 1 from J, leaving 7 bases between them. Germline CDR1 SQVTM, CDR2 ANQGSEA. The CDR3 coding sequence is TGCAGCGTTGATGTAGGGTCTGGGGCCAACGTCCTGACTTTC. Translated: CSVDVGSGANVLTF. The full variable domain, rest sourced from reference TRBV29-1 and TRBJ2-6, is SAVISQKPSRDICQRGTSLTIQCQVDSQVTMMFWYRQQPGQSLTLIATANQGSEATYESGFVIDKFPISRPNLTFSTLTVSNMSPEDSSIYLCSVDVGSGANVLTFGAGSRLTVL.

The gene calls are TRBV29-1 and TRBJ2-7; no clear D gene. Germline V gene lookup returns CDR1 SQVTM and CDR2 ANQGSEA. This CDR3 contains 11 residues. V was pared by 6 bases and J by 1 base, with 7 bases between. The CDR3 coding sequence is TGCAGCGTCCTCCAATCCTACGAGCAGTACTTC. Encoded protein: CSVLQSYEQYF.

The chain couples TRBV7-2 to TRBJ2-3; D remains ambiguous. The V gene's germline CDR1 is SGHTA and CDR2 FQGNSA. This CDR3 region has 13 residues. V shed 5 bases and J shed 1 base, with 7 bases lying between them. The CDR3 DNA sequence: TGTGCCAGCAGCACCCCGGGCACAGATACGCAGTATTTT. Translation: CASSTPGTDTQYF.

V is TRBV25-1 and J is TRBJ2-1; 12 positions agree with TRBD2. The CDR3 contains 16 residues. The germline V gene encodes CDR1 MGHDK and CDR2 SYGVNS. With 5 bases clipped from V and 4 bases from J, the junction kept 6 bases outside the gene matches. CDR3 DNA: TGTGCCAGCAGTTTACCCGGGACTAGCGGGTACAATGAGCAGTTCTTC. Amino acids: CASSLPGTSGYNEQFF.

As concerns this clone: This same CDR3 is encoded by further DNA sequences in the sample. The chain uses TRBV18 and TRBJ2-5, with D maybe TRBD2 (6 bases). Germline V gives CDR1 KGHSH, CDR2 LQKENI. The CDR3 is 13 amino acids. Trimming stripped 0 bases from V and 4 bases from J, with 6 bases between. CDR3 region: CASSPPGGETQYF. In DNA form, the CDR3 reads TGTGCCAGCTCACCACCGGGGGGAGAGACCCAGTACTTC.

The CDR3 loop is CATSTRGQGFHEQYF. The CDR3 coding sequence is TGTGCCACCAGCACCCGCGGACAGGGATTCCACGAGCAGTACTTC. The rearrangement joins TRBV15 to TRBJ2-7, with 8 bases matching TRBD1. The CDR3 contains 15 residues. From germline, CDR1 is LNHNV and CDR2 YYDKDF (reference sequence). With V trimmed by 4 bases and J by 5 bases, 10 bases remained unmatched.

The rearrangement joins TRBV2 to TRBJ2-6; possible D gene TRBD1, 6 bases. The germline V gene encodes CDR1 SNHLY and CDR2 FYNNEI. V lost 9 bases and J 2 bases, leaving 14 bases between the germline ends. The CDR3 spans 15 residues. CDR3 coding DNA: TGTGCCAGTATAGGGGGTAGCCCTGGGGCCAACGTCCTGACTTTC. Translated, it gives CASIGGSPGANVLTF.